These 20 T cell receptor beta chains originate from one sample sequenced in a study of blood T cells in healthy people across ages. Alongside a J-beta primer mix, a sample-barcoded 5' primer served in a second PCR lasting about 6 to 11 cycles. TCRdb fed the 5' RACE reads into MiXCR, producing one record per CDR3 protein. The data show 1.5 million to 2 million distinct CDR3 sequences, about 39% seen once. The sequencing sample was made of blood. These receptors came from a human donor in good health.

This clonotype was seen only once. The CDR3 DNA reads TGCAGCCTTGTCGGGACAGGGAACTATGGCTACACCTTC. Its protein is CSLVGTGNYGYTF. The gene calls are TRBV29-1 and TRBJ1-2, with 9 bases that match TRBD1. Germline V gene lookup returns CDR1 SQVTM and CDR2 ANQGSEA. V lost 8 bases, J lost 2 bases, and 6 bases stayed unmatched. CDR3 size: 13 residues.

The CDR3 loop reads CACNRIGWGDSNQPQHF. The DNA for the CDR3 is TGTGCCTGCAACCGTATAGGCTGGGGGGATAGCAATCAGCCCCAGCATTTT. The rearrangement joins TRBV6-1 to TRBJ1-5, with a possible D match to TRBD1 (5 bases). Trimming stripped 11 bases from V and 0 bases from J, with 23 bases between. Looked up from germline, CDR1 is MNHNS and CDR2 is SASEGT. The CDR3 contains 17 residues.

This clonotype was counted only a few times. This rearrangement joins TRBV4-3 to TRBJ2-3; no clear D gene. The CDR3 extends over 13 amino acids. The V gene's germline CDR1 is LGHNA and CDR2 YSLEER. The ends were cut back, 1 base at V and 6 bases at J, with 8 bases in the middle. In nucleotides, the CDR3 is TGCGCCAGCAGCCAAGTTCCCGGGGATACGCAGTATTTT. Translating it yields CASSQVPGDTQYF.

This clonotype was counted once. CDR3 nucleotides: TGTGCCAGCAGCTTACGGGCAAGACTCATAAGGCCTAGCACAGATACGCAGTATTTT. This translates into CASSLRARLIRPSTDTQYF. This chain links TRBV7-8 with TRBJ2-3; no definite D call. CDR3 length: 19 residues. V lost 2 bases and J lost 0, with 21 bases in between. CDR1 is SGHVS, CDR2 FQNEAQ, per germline.

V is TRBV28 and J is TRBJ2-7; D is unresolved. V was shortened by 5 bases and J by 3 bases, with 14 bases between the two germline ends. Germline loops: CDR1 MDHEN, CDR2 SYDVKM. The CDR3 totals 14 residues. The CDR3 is CASSMRGPSYEQYF. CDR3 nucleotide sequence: TGTGCCAGCAGTATGAGAGGACCGAGCTACGAGCAGTACTTC.

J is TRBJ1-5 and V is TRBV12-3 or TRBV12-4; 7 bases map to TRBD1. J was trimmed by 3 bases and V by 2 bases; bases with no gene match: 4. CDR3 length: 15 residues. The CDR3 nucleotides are TGTGCCAGCAGTTTAAGGGGACAGATCAATCAGCCCCAGCATTTT. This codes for CASSLRGQINQPQHF.

The CDR3 sequence: CSVGEGIQSQHF. In nucleotides, the CDR3 is TGCAGCGTTGGCGAGGGGATCCAGTCCCAGCATTTT. V gene TRBV29-1 combines with J gene TRBJ1-5; D may be TRBD1 (5 bases). The CDR3 is made up of 12 amino acids. CDR1 is SQVTM, CDR2 ANQGSEA, per germline. The V end lost 4 bases, the J end lost 11 bases, and 15 bases lay between the germline ends.

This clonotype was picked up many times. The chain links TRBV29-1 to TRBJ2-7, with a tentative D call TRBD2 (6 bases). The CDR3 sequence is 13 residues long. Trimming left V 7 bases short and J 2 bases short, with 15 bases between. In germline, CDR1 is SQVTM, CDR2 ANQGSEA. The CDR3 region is CSASGTSTYEQYF. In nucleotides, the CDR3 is TGCAGCGCGTCCGGGACTTCTACCTACGAGCAGTACTTC.

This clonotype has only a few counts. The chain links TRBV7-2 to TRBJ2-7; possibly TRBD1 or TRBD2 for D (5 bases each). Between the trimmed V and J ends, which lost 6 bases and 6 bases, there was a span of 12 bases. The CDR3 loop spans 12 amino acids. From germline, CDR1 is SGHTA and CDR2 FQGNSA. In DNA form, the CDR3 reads TGTGCCAGCAGACCCCAGGGAGTCGAGCAGTACTTC. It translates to CASRPQGVEQYF.

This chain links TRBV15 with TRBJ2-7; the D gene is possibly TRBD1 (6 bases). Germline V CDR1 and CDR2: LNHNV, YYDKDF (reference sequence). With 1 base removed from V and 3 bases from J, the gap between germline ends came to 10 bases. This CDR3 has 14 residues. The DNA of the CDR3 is TGTGCCACCAGCAGAGGAGGGGGAGACTACGAGCAGTACTTC. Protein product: CATSRGGGDYEQYF.

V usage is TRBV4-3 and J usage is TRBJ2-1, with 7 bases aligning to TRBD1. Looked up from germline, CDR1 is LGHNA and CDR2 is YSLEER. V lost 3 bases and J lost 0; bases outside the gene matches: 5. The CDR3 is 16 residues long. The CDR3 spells CASSHLGDSSYNEQFF. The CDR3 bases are TGCGCCAGCAGCCACTTGGGGGACAGCTCCTACAATGAGCAGTTCTTC.

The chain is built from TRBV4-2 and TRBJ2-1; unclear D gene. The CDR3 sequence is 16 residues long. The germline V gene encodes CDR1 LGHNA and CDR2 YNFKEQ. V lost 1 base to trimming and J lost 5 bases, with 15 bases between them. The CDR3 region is CASSQGPSLSDNEQFF. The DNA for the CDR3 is TGTGCCAGCAGCCAAGGACCGAGTCTGTCCGACAATGAGCAGTTCTTC.

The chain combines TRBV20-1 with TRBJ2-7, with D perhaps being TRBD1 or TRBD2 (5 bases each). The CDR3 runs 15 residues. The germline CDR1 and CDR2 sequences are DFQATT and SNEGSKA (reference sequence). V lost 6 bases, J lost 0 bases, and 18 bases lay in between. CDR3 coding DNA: TGCAGTGCAGGAAACATGCCCGGGACCTCCTACGAGCAGTACTTC. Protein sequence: CSAGNMPGTSYEQYF.

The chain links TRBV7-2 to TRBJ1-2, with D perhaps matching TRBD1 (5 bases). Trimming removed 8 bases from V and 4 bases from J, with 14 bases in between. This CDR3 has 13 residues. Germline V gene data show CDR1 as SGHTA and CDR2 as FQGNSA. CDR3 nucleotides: TGTGCCAGCTTAACAATGGGGGTCTATGGCTACACCTTC. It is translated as CASLTMGVYGYTF.

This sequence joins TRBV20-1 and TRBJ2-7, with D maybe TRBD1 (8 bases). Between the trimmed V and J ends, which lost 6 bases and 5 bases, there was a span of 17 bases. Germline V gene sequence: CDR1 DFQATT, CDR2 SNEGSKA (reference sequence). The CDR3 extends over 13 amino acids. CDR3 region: CSAPGQGGDEQYF. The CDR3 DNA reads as TGCAGTGCGCCTGGACAGGGAGGGGACGAGCAGTACTTC.

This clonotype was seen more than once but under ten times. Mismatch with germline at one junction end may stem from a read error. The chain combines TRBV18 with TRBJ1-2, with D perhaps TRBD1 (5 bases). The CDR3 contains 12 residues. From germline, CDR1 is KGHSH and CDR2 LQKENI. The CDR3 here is CASSPPGTSYTF. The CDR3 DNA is TGTGCCAGCTCCCCACCGGGGACCTCCTACACCTTC.

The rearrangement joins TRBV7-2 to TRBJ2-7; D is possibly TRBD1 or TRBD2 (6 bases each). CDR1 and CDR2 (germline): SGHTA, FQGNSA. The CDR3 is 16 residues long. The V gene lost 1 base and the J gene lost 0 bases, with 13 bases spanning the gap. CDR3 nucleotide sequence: TGTGCCAGCAGCTTAGTCGCCCGGGGGCCCTCCTACGAGCAGTACTTC. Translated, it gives CASSLVARGPSYEQYF.

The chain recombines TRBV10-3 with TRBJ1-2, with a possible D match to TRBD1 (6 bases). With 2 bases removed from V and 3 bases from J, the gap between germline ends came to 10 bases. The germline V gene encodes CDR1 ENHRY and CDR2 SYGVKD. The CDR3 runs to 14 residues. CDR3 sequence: CAISEGQMDYGYTF. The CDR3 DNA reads TGTGCCATCAGTGAGGGACAGATGGACTATGGCTACACCTTC.

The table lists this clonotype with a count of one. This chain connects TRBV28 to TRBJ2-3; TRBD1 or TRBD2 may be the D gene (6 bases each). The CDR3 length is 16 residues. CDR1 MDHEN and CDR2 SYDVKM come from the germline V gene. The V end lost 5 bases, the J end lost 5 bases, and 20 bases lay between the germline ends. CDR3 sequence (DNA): TGTGCCAGCAGTGGGTTCGGGGGCCTCGAAGTAGATACGCAGTATTTT. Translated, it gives CASSGFGGLEVDTQYF.

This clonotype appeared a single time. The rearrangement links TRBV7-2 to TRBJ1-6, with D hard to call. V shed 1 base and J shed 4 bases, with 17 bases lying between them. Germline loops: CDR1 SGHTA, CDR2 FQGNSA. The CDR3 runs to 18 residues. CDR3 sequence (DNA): TGTGCCAGCAGCTTAGAAAGGTGGAGGGAAATTTATAATTCACCCCTCCACTTT. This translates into CASSLERWREIYNSPLHF.